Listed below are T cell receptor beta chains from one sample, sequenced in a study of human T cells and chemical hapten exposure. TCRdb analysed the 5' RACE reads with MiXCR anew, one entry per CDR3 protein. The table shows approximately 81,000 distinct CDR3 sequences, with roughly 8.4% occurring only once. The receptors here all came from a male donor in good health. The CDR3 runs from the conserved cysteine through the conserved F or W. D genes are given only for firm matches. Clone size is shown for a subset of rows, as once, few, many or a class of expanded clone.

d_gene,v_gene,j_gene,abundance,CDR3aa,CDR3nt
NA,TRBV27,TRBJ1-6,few,CASSPINSPLHF,TGTGCCAGCAGCCCAATTAATTCACCCCTCCACTTT
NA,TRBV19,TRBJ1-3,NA,CASSSTDSSGNTIYF,TGTGCCAGTAGTTCCACGGACAGCTCTGGAAACACCATATATTTT
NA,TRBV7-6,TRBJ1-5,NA,CASSLDKGFQPQHF,TGTGCCAGCAGCTTAGATAAGGGCTTTCAGCCCCAGCATTTT
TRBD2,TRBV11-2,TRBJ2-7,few,CASSLVWTGGSYEQYF,TGTGCCAGCAGCTTAGTTTGGACGGGAGGAAGCTACGAGCAGTACTTC
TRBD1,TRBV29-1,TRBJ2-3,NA,CSVEGLRDSGTDTQYF,TGCAGCGTTGAAGGACTCCGGGACAGCGGCACAGATACGCAGTATTTT
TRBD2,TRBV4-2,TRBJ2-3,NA,CASSQDGAGGLGTQYF,TGTGCCAGCAGCCAAGATGGGGCGGGGGGCCTAGGTACGCAGTATTTT
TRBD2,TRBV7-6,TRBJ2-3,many,CASSFGLAADTQYF,TGTGCCAGCAGCTTCGGGCTAGCGGCCGATACGCAGTATTTT
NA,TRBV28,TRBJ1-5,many,CASSLSQGLGMGNQPQHF,TGTGCCAGCAGTTTGTCTCAGGGGTTGGGGATGGGGAATCAGCCCCAGCATTTT
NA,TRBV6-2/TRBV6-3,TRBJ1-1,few,CASSPTRPRGTEAFF,TGTGCCAGCAGTCCGACCAGGCCGCGGGGCACTGAAGCTTTCTTT
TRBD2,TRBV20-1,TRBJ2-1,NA,CSLGLARSSYNEQFF,TGCAGCCTCGGACTAGCGCGTAGCTCCTACAATGAGCAGTTCTTC
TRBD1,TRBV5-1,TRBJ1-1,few,CASRGPTGEAFF,TGCGCCAGCAGGGGACCGACAGGGGAAGCTTTCTTT
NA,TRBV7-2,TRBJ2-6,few,CATPPGSGANVLTF,TGTGCCACCCCCCCGGGCTCTGGGGCCAACGTCCTGACTTTC
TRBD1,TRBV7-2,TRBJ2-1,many,CASSLDRGQYNEQFF,TGTGCCAGCAGCTTAGACAGGGGTCAGTACAATGAGCAGTTCTTC
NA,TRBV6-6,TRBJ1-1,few,CASSPGDDWGAAFF,TGTGCCAGCAGCCCAGGGGATGATTGGGGCGCGGCTTTCTTT
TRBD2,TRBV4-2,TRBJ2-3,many,CASSQDLAGGTDTQYF,TGTGCCAGCAGCCAAGATCTAGCGGGAGGCACAGATACGCAGTATTTT
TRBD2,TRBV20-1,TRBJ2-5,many,CSAPGLAGPEETQYF,TGCAGTGCCCCAGGACTAGCGGGACCCGAAGAGACCCAGTACTTC
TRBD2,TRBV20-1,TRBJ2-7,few,CSARLATYEQYF,TGCAGTGCGAGACTAGCAACCTACGAGCAGTACTTC
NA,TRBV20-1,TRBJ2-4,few,CSARLTVWGAKNIQYF,TGCAGTGCTAGATTAACTGTTTGGGGTGCCAAAAACATTCAGTACTTC
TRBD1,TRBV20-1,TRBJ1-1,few,CSAATGKYLKAFF,TGCAGTGCTGCGACAGGGAAGTATTTGAAAGCTTTCTTT
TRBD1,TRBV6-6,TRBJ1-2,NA,CASSHDRALGYTF,TGTGCCAGCAGTCACGACAGGGCACTGGGCTACACCTTC
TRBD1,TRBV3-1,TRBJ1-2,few,CASSPTDRGYNNYGYTF,TGTGCCAGCAGCCCGACGGACAGGGGGTACAATAACTATGGCTACACCTTC
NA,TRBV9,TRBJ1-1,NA,CASSVGRGNTEAFF,TGTGCCAGCAGCGTAGGCAGGGGGAACACTGAAGCTTTCTTT
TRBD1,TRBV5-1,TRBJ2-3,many,CASSSGQGIFTDTQYF,TGCGCCAGCAGCTCAGGACAGGGCATATTCACAGATACGCAGTATTTT
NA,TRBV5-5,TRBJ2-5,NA,CASSFSETQYF,TGTGCCAGCAGCTTCTCGGAGACCCAGTACTTC
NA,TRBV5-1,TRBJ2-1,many,CASSWGSEQFF,TGCGCCAGCAGCTGGGGTAGTGAGCAGTTCTTC
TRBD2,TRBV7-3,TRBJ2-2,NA,CASSLGSAGLNTGELFF,TGTGCCAGCAGCTTAGGATCAGCGGGGTTAAACACCGGGGAGCTGTTTTTT
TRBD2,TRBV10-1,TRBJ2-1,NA,CASSESIPAPAGAIEQFF,TGCGCCAGCAGTGAGTCGATTCCGGCCCCAGCGGGAGCTATTGAGCAGTTCTTC
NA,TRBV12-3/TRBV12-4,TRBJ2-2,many,CASSSGVPGELFF,TGTGCCAGCAGTTCGGGGGTTCCCGGGGAGCTGTTTTTT
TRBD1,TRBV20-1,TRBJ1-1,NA,CSASDWTGPTEAFF,TGCAGTGCTAGTGACTGGACAGGGCCCACTGAAGCTTTCTTT
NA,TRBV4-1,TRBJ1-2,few,CASQVTDSASGYGYTF,TGCGCCAGTCAAGTGACGGACAGTGCCAGCGGCTATGGCTACACCTTC
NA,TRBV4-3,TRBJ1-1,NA,CASSQEGYTEAFF,TGCGCCAGCAGCCAAGAGGGGTACACTGAAGCTTTCTTT
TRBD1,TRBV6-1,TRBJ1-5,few,CASSVPGGNSNQPQHF,TGTGCCAGCAGTGTCCCAGGGGGCAATAGCAATCAGCCCCAGCATTTT
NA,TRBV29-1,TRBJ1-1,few,CSVSRKRLDTEAFF,TGCAGCGTCTCCCGGAAGCGACTGGACACTGAAGCTTTCTTT
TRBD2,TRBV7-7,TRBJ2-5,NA,CASSLGLAGGPRKTQYF,TGTGCCAGCAGCTTAGGGCTAGCGGGGGGGCCGAGGAAGACCCAGTACTTC
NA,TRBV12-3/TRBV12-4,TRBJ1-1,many,CASSPQGQGSEAFF,TGTGCCAGCAGTCCACAAGGTCAGGGGAGTGAAGCTTTCTTT
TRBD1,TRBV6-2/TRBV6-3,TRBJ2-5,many,CASKNTGDSETQYF,TGTGCCAGCAAGAATACAGGGGATTCGGAGACCCAGTACTTC
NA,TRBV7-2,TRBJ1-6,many,CASSLEFGGNSPLHF,TGTGCCAGCAGCTTAGAGTTTGGGGGAAATTCGCCCCTCCACTTT
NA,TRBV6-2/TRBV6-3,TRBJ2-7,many,CASSYSVDSRIPMSYEQYF,TGTGCCAGCAGTTACTCGGTAGACAGTCGAATACCAATGTCCTACGAGCAGTACTTC
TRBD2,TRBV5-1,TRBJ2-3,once,CASSSNPGTTQDTQYF,TGCGCCAGCAGCTCTAATCCTGGGACTACCCAAGATACGCAGTATTTT
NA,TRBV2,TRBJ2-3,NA,CASSEMGGSTETQYF,TGTGCCAGCAGTGAAATGGGGGGTAGTACAGAAACGCAGTATTTT
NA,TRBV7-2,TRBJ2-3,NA,CASSPFGGPADTQYF,TGTGCCAGCAGCCCGTTTGGGGGGCCAGCGGATACGCAGTATTTT
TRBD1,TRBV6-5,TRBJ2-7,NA,CASGSDRGAYEQYF,TGTGCCAGCGGATCGGACAGGGGGGCCTACGAGCAGTACTTC
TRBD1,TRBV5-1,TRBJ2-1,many,CASTQGQEMIF,TGCGCCAGCACCCAAGGACAGGAGATGATCTTC
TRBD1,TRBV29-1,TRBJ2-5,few,CSEKTGKETQYF,TGCAGCGAAAAGACAGGGAAAGAGACCCAGTACTTC
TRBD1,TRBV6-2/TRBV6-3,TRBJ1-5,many,CASSGGQPNQPQHF,TGTGCCAGCAGTGGGGGACAGCCCAATCAGCCCCAGCATTTT
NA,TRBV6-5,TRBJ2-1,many,CASSSAAAGYNEQFF,TGTGCCAGCAGTTCGGCAGCCGCCGGGTACAATGAGCAGTTCTTC
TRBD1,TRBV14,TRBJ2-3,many,CASSRGTGGTDTQYF,TGTGCCAGCAGCCGCGGGACAGGGGGCACAGATACGCAGTATTTT